This T cell receptor beta chain was sequenced for a study of shared clonotypes between healthy human individuals. Points from the study as a whole: Represented genetic and exposure-history diversity was restricted by having few donors.

As originally analysed: Junction-only sequences without quality scores were provided by ImmunoSEQ, so filtering was different. Clones were read by immunoSEQ multiplex PCR, and TCRdb kept only the in-frame ones, dropping some. The D gene and trimming were derived from the DNA, and the V and J assignments and clone size from that table. Of millions of clones listed, approximately 93% were seen once; the top ten hold approximately 0.4%. To note about this clone: The antigen is undetermined.

Germline loops: CDR1 SEHNR, CDR2 FQNEAQ (reference sequence). The CDR3 has 16 residues. Trimming removed 5 bases from V and 0 bases from J; junction bases left unmatched: 6. All of the donors resided in Nashville, Tennessee, and each was a Caucasian adult. Sequenced material: naive CD4+ T cells from PBMCs. As for subset: CD45RA+ positively selected. The chain links TRBV7-9 to TRBJ1-1, with 10 nucleotides matching TRBD1. The receptor was derived from a man between 18 and 35 years old in good health. Some clones in this sample may be carry-over from other donors' samples. The chain's CDR3 is CASSRQGAIMNTEAFF. The CDR3, as DNA: TGTGCCAGCAGCAGACAGGGGGCTATTATGAACACTGAAGCTTTCTTT. Supplemented by reference TRBV7-9 and TRBJ1-1, the full variable domain reads DTGVSQNPRHKITKRGQNVTFRCDPISEHNRLYWYRQTLGQGPEFLTYFQNEAQLEKSRLLSDRFSAERPKGSFSTLEIQRTEQGDSAMYLCASSRQGAIMNTEAFFGQGTRLTVV.